This T cell receptor beta chain was captured by sequencing in a study of T cell responses to AZD1222 COVID-19 vaccine. The CDR3 is 14 residues long. V lost 3 bases to trimming and J lost 5 bases; unmatched junction nucleotides: 2. Germline V lookup: CDR1 MNHNS, CDR2 SASEGT. Sequencing used immunoSEQ multiplex PCR; TCRdb keeps in-frame clones, though not all of them. The table shows 100,000 or so clones, with less than 90% occurring only once. Study-wide results and caveats: Only five to seven individuals given AZD1222 were seropositive at baseline. Unmutated variant regions reportedly attract nearly half of all spike-specific TCRs. Spike-wide coverage was observed for vaccine-associated CD4 TCRs, with dominant responses at 160-218 and 743-854.

Notes on this clone: Its antigen is as yet unknown.

The receptor was derived from an adult in good health. The V call is TRBV6-1, the J call TRBJ1-5; 9 positions match TRBD1. This sample comprised peripheral blood, obtained on day 0 of AZD1222 vaccination. Written as DNA, the CDR3 is TGTGCCAGCAGTGATCGGGACAGGGATCAGCCCCAGCATTTT. It yields the protein CASSDRDRDQPQHF.